Below are 18 T cell receptor beta chains sequenced from a single sample in a study of control samples from healthy donors and cancer patients. The method was immunoSEQ multiplex PCR; TCRdb's version includes in-frame clones alone and lacks a portion of them. The table lists fewer than 150,000 clones, more than 85% of them singletons. The sequenced sample was blood. These receptors were obtained from a man younger than 35 in good health.

The chain combines TRBV30 with TRBJ1-2, with D possibly matching TRBD1 (6 bases). Looked up from germline, CDR1 is GTSNPN and CDR2 is SVGIG (reference sequence). The CDR3 is 12 amino acids. V dropped 6 bases and J dropped 4 bases, with 12 bases sitting between them. The CDR3 reads CACKQGFYGYTF. CDR3 nucleotide sequence: TGTGCCTGTAAACAGGGATTCTATGGCTACACCTTC.

The chain employs TRBV6-1 and TRBJ1-1; D gene ambiguous. The V gene lost 1 base and the J gene lost 2 bases, with 5 bases spanning the gap. The CDR3 is 13 residues long. The V gene's germline CDR1 is MNHNS and CDR2 SASEGT. The CDR3 loop reads CASSEVYNTEAFF. The CDR3 nucleotides read TGTGCCAGCAGTGAAGTGTATAACACTGAAGCTTTCTTT.

The CDR3 DNA reads as TGTGCCAGCAGCTTGGTGGCGGGGGCGGCAGATACGCAGTATTTT. Encoded protein: CASSLVAGAADTQYF. The rearrangement joins TRBV7-2 to TRBJ2-3; a possible D gene is TRBD2 (7 bases). Germline assignment: CDR1 SGHTA and CDR2 FQGNSA. CDR3 length equals 15 residues. The V gene lost 3 bases and the J gene lost 4 bases, with 14 bases spanning the gap.

V and J are TRBV7-3 and TRBJ2-5; D unclear. This CDR3 comprises 13 residues. Germline CDR1 and CDR2: SGHTA and FQGTGA. V lost 5 bases and J 3 bases, leaving 10 bases between the germline ends. The CDR3 protein is CASSTSLEETQYF. CDR3 coding DNA: TGTGCCAGCAGCACGTCATTGGAAGAGACCCAGTACTTC.

CDR3 sequence: CASSSPPPGHNYGYTF. The DNA of the CDR3 is TGTGCCAGCAGCTCACCGCCTCCGGGACATAACTATGGCTACACCTTC. The chain is built from TRBV5-4 and TRBJ1-2, with D possibly matching TRBD1 (6 bases). The V end lost 3 bases, the J end lost 1 base, and 16 bases lay between the germline ends. Germline V gives CDR1 SGHNT, CDR2 YYREEE (reference sequence). The CDR3 has 16 residues.

The V call is TRBV15, the J call TRBJ1-6; D call uncertain. Trimming took off 0 bases at V and 7 bases at J, with 7 bases between the two ends. The CDR3 spans 14 residues. Germline V gene data show CDR1 as LNHNV and CDR2 as YYDKDF (reference sequence). CDR3: CATSRERFNSPLHF. DNA of the CDR3: TGTGCCACCAGCAGAGAGCGCTTCAATTCACCCCTCCACTTT.

This rearrangement joins TRBV9 to TRBJ2-5; perhaps D is TRBD1 or TRBD2 (5 bases each). Germline assignment: CDR1 SGDLS and CDR2 YYNGEE. V shed 3 bases and J shed 4 bases, with 22 bases lying between them. The length of the CDR3 is 17 residues. The CDR3 loop is CASSDRLGRARAETQYF. The CDR3 DNA follows: TGTGCCAGCAGCGACCGTTTGGGCAGGGCGAGGGCAGAGACCCAGTACTTC.

The chain links TRBV6-4 to TRBJ2-2, with 7 bases lining up with TRBD1. CDR3 size: 16 residues. The V gene's germline CDR1 is MRHNA and CDR2 SNTAGT. Losses at the gene ends were 6 bases for V and 1 base for J; bases not matched to a gene: 8. The CDR3 sequence: CASSEAGTENTGELFF. Here the CDR3 DNA reads TGTGCCAGCAGCGAGGCCGGGACAGAGAACACCGGGGAGCTGTTTTTT.

The CDR3 loop is CASSRGLVNEQFF. CDR3 DNA: TGTGCCAGTAGCCGGGGACTAGTGAATGAGCAGTTCTTC. The genes are TRBV19 and TRBJ2-1; 8 bases agree with TRBD2. Unmatched junction bases numbered 5, after V lost 6 bases and J lost 7 bases. This CDR3 region has 13 residues. CDR1 and CDR2 (germline): LNHDA, SQIVND (reference sequence).

The chain recombines TRBV30 with TRBJ2-7, with TRBD2 as a possible D gene (5 bases). The CDR3 covers 14 residues. The germline gives CDR1 GTSNPN, CDR2 SVGIG (reference sequence). Trimming pared 0 bases from V and 0 bases from J, leaving 9 bases between. The CDR3 sequence is CAWSVKRDSYEQYF. In nucleotides, the CDR3 is TGTGCCTGGAGTGTAAAACGGGACTCCTACGAGCAGTACTTC.

Written as DNA, the CDR3 is TGTGCCAGCAGAGGGCTAGCGGGGAAGGGGGAGACCCAGTACTTC. Its protein product is CASRGLAGKGETQYF. The V call is TRBV5-6, the J call TRBJ2-5, with 9 bases aligning to TRBD2. After removal of 5 bases from V and 5 bases from J, the junction contained 10 bases not matched to a gene. CDR1 is SGHDT and CDR2 is YYEEEE in the germline V gene. The CDR3 spans 15 residues. Drawing the rest from reference TRBV5-6 and TRBJ2-5, the complete variable domain is DAGVTQSPTHLIKTRGQQVTLRCSPKSGHDTVSWYQQALGQGPQFIFQYYEEEERQRGNFPDRFSGHQFPNYSSELNVNALLLGDSALYLCASRGLAGKGETQYFGPGTRLLVL.

This clone was seen only once. V usage is TRBV24-1 and J usage is TRBJ1-1; no clear D gene. The CDR3 has 17 residues. From germline, CDR1 is KGHDR and CDR2 SFDVKD. Deletions cut 4 bases from V and 0 bases from J, with 17 bases between. The CDR3 nucleotides are TGTGCCACCAGTGACAGGACCCATCCTCGAATGAACACTGAAGCTTTCTTT. Its protein is CATSDRTHPRMNTEAFF.

V usage is TRBV18 and J usage is TRBJ1-1; D ambiguous. This CDR3 is built from 14 residues. CDR1 is KGHSH, CDR2 LQKENI, per germline. V was clipped by 3 bases and J by 0 bases, with 8 bases between them. DNA for the CDR3: TGTGCCAGCTCACCTCGCCCGATGAACACTGAAGCTTTCTTT. Protein sequence: CASSPRPMNTEAFF.

The V gene is TRBV9, the J gene TRBJ1-1; D may be TRBD1 (6 bases). The CDR3 is 13 amino acids. The germline CDR1 and CDR2 sequences are SGDLS and YYNGEE. Trimming removed 4 bases at V and 3 bases at J, with 10 bases between. CDR3 loop: CASSTGQHTEAFF. CDR3 nucleotides: TGTGCCAGCAGCACCGGACAGCACACTGAAGCTTTCTTT.

CDR3 DNA: TGTGCCAGCAGTCCCGCGGGGTATCAGCCCCAGCATTTT. Translation gives CASSPAGYQPQHF. The genes are TRBV12-3 or TRBV12-4 and TRBJ1-5, with no clear D. The V gene lost 5 bases and the J gene lost 5 bases, with 10 bases spanning the gap. The CDR3 length is 13 residues.

The rearrangement links TRBV5-1 to TRBJ2-5; maybe TRBD1 (6 bases). The CDR3 loop spans 15 amino acids. Germline assignment: CDR1 SGHRS and CDR2 YFSETQ. The ends were cut back, 0 bases at V and 4 bases at J, with 13 bases in the middle. The CDR3 reads CASSLARKGGETQYF. The CDR3 DNA is TGCGCCAGCAGCTTGGCTCGGAAAGGGGGAGAGACCCAGTACTTC.

J is TRBJ2-3 and V is TRBV2; D is uncertain. The CDR3 runs 14 residues. The germline CDR1 and CDR2 sequences are SNHLY and FYNNEI. V lost 2 bases and J 4 bases, leaving 10 bases between the germline ends. The CDR3 sequence: CASSELENSDTQYF. The CDR3 region has the DNA TGTGCCAGCAGTGAACTAGAGAATTCAGATACGCAGTATTTT.

V is TRBV28 and J is TRBJ1-1; D unclear. The germline gives CDR1 MDHEN, CDR2 SYDVKM. Trimming took off 5 bases at V and 6 bases at J, with 13 bases between the two ends. The CDR3 totals 13 residues. The CDR3 nucleotides are TGTGCCAGCAGTCCTCCGAGACGGGCTGAAGCTTTCTTT. Its translation is CASSPPRRAEAFF.